What follows are 29 T cell receptor beta chains derived from one specimen sequenced in a study of T-cell memory formation after mild COVID-19. TCRdb called the 5' RACE reads again in MiXCR, with one record for every CDR3 protein. Of around 100,000 distinct CDR3 sequences listed, about 24% are singletons. The specimen sequenced was PBMCs or a T cell subset sorted from them (not recorded which). These receptors were obtained from a man aged 18 to 29 who had mild COVID-19 (a few samples of this study predate the infection). Cell type and time point are not known.

This clonotype was recorded a few times. V usage is TRBV7-8 and J usage is TRBJ2-3, with D perhaps TRBD1 or TRBD2 (6 bases each). Trimming removed 5 bases at V and 7 bases at J, with 22 bases between. Germline V gives CDR1 SGHVS, CDR2 FQNEAQ. The CDR3 extends over 16 amino acids. CDR3 region: CASSPTRDGGRYTQYF. The CDR3 nucleotides read TGTGCCAGCAGCCCTACGCGGGACGGGGGCCGATATACGCAGTATTTT.

The rearrangement uses TRBV15 and TRBJ2-5; the D is unclear. This CDR3 is 17 amino acids long. Trimming stripped 0 bases from V and 0 bases from J, with 14 bases between. Germline values: CDR1 LNHNV, CDR2 YYDKDF (reference sequence). CDR3 sequence: CATSREDLLLYQETQYF. The CDR3 bases are TGTGCCACCAGCAGAGAAGATCTCTTGCTGTACCAAGAGACCCAGTACTTC.

Note on this clonotype: One junction end disagrees with the germline gene, perhaps due to a read error. The V gene is TRBV7-7, the J gene TRBJ2-1, with D hard to call. This CDR3 has 13 amino acids. Germline lookup yields CDR1 SSHAT and CDR2 FNYEAQ (reference sequence). CDR3 region: CASSLWTAGEQFF. The CDR3 region has the DNA TGTGCTAGCAGCTTGTGGACGGCCGGTGAGCAGTTCTTC. Variable domain in full (rest from reference TRBV7-7 and TRBJ2-1): GAGVSQSPRYKVTKRGQDVTLRCDPISSHATLYWYQQALGQGPEFLTYFNYEAQPDKSGLPSDRFSAERPEGSISTLTIQRTEQRDSAMYRCASSLWTAGEQFFGPGTRLTVL.

This clonotype was detected only a few times. The V call is TRBV7-9, the J call TRBJ2-3; D gene uncertain. Trimming cost V 4 bases and J 5 bases, with 13 bases left between them. CDR1 is SEHNR, CDR2 FQNEAQ, per germline (reference sequence). The CDR3 is made up of 14 amino acids. The CDR3 loop reads CASSSLGVGDTQYF. The CDR3 region has the DNA TGTGCCAGCAGCTCCCTTGGGGTGGGAGATACGCAGTATTTT.

In this sample, this clonotype turned up a few times. The genes are TRBV6-2 or TRBV6-3 and TRBJ2-3; D might be TRBD1 (5 bases). The CDR3 length is 12 residues. Deletions cut 10 bases from V and 5 bases from J, with 13 bases between. Germline CDR1 and CDR2: MNHEY and SVGEGT. The CDR3: CATQEGEDTQYF. In nucleotides, the CDR3 is TGTGCCACCCAGGAAGGGGAAGATACGCAGTATTTT.

The sample holds a few counts of this clonotype. The J gene is TRBJ2-3, the V gene TRBV24-1; D is unclear. The CDR3 covers 13 residues. The germline V gene encodes CDR1 KGHDR and CDR2 SFDVKD. V lost 8 bases to trimming and J lost 2 bases, with 10 bases between them. Here the CDR3 reads CATKGEVTDTQYF. The CDR3 DNA is TGTGCCACCAAAGGTGAAGTCACAGATACGCAGTATTTT.

This clonotype was counted many times. The J gene is TRBJ2-2, the V gene TRBV7-8; tentative D call: TRBD2 (6 bases). V was cut by 3 bases and J by 7 bases, with 9 bases left in between. From germline, CDR1 is SGHVS and CDR2 FQNEAQ. The CDR3 extends over 13 amino acids. Here the CDR3 reads CASSFDSGGELFF. Here the CDR3 DNA reads TGTGCCAGCAGCTTTGATAGCGGCGGGGAGCTGTTTTTT.

The CDR3 DNA follows: TGTGCCATCAGAACTAGCGGGGACCCCCGAAGAGGCCAAGATACGCAGTATTTT. The encoded protein is CAIRTSGDPRRGQDTQYF. This chain uses TRBV10-3 with TRBJ2-3; 10 bases align to TRBD2. Germline trimming cut 6 bases from V and 5 bases from J; bases unmatched to any gene: 17. Per germline, CDR1 ENHRY and CDR2 SYGVKD. The CDR3 length is 18 residues.

The chain couples TRBV6-2 or TRBV6-3 to TRBJ2-3, with 9 bases identical to TRBD1. CDR1 and CDR2 (germline): MNHEY, SVGEGT. The CDR3 is made up of 14 amino acids. V dropped 5 bases and J dropped 3; count of bases not matched to a gene: 3. The CDR3: CASSRQGVTDTQYF. CDR3 nucleotide sequence: TGTGCCAGCAGTAGACAGGGGGTAACAGATACGCAGTATTTT.

This clonotype has at least ten counts. This rearrangement joins TRBV5-6 to TRBJ2-1, with TRBD1 as a possible D gene (6 bases). CDR3 length: 16 amino acids. V gave up 4 bases and J gave up 3 bases, with 17 bases separating them. The V gene's germline CDR1 is SGHDT and CDR2 YYEEEE. The CDR3 here is CASSTYETGHYNEQFF. The CDR3 bases are TGTGCCAGCAGCACCTACGAGACAGGTCACTACAATGAGCAGTTCTTC.

The J gene is TRBJ2-2, the V gene TRBV12-3 or TRBV12-4; TRBD1 aligns across 7 bases. This CDR3 region has 11 residues. Unmatched junction bases numbered 0, after V lost 6 bases and J lost 8 bases. The CDR3, as DNA: TGTGCCAGCAGACAGGGGGGGGAGCTGTTTTTT. Translated: CASRQGGELFF.

The rearrangement links TRBV23-1 to TRBJ1-1; 9 bases fit TRBD1. Being an ORF, TRBV23-1 has a function that is uncertain. The CDR3 runs to 16 residues. V lost 8 bases, J lost 5 bases, and 15 bases stayed unmatched. The CDR3 DNA sequence: TGCGCCAGCGGACGGACAGGGGATCGGTTTGCTACTGAAGCTTTCTTT. This codes for CASGRTGDRFATEAFF.

This clonotype showed up just a few times. The V call is TRBV3-1, the J call TRBJ1-2; D ambiguous. This CDR3 comprises 15 residues. V shed 4 bases and J shed 5 bases, with 17 bases lying between them. Looked up from germline, CDR1 is LGHDT and CDR2 is YNNKEL (reference sequence). CDR3 in DNA: TGTGCCAGCAGCCTCGGCCGGGCCCATTTTTATGGCTACACCTTC. This sequence encodes CASSLGRAHFYGYTF.

The chain couples TRBV7-9 to TRBJ2-3, with TRBD2 matching over 7 bases. The length of the CDR3 is 16 residues. Germline V gene lookup returns CDR1 SEHNR and CDR2 FQNEAQ (reference sequence). V was clipped by 4 bases and J by 0 bases; unmatched bases: 7. The CDR3 loop is CASSWDGTTSTDTQYF. The CDR3 DNA reads as TGTGCCAGCAGCTGGGACGGGACTACTAGCACAGATACGCAGTATTTT.

The J gene is TRBJ2-5, the V gene TRBV19, with a possible D match to TRBD2 (6 bases). V was cut by 8 bases and J by 5 bases, with 27 bases left in between. Germline V gene lookup returns CDR1 LNHDA and CDR2 SQIVND (reference sequence). The CDR3 extends over 17 amino acids. CDR3 in amino acids: CASAGIMEGQLRETQYF. CDR3 nucleotide sequence: TGTGCCAGTGCGGGGATAATGGAGGGGCAACTCCGGGAGACCCAGTACTTC.

The chain recombines TRBV27 with TRBJ1-2; D not certain. The CDR3 consists of 14 residues. V was clipped by 4 bases and J by 4 bases, with 13 bases between them. Germline loops: CDR1 MNHEY, CDR2 SMNVEV (reference sequence). CDR3 residues: CASSYLGQGYGYTF. The CDR3 DNA follows: TGTGCCAGCAGTTATCTGGGTCAAGGCTATGGCTACACCTTC.

This clonotype has a handful of counts. The chain combines TRBV6-2 or TRBV6-3 with TRBJ2-3; D is ambiguous. There are 12 residues in the CDR3. Trimming took off 10 bases at V and 1 base at J, with 9 bases between the two ends. Per germline, CDR1 MNHEY and CDR2 SVGEGT. For the CDR3, the DNA is TGTGCCACCATTGACCGCACAGATACGCAGTATTTT. Its translation is CATIDRTDTQYF.

The rearrangement uses TRBV4-1 and TRBJ1-1; a weak D match, TRBD1 (5 bases). The CDR3 covers 15 residues. In germline, CDR1 is MGHRA, CDR2 YSYEKL. Trimming pared 4 bases from V and 0 bases from J, leaving 12 bases between. CDR3 sequence reads: CASSPLSRVNTEAFF. The CDR3 DNA is TGCGCCAGCAGCCCTCTTAGCAGGGTGAACACTGAAGCTTTCTTT.

The rearrangement joins TRBV6-2 or TRBV6-3 to TRBJ2-7, with D possibly being TRBD1 (6 bases). CDR3 length: 14 amino acids. Trimming stripped 1 base from V and 3 bases from J, with 10 bases between. The germline gives CDR1 MNHEY, CDR2 SVGEGT. The CDR3 DNA sequence: TGTGCCAGCAGTTACTATGGGGGCGTCTACGAGCAGTACTTC. This codes for CASSYYGGVYEQYF.

The chain couples TRBV6-5 to TRBJ1-2, with 8 bases fitting TRBD1. J gave up 3 bases and V 2 bases, and 2 bases lay outside the gene matches. Germline CDR1 reads MNHEY; CDR2 reads SVGAGI. This CDR3 is built from 14 residues. The CDR3 protein is CASSYNRGDYGYTF. The CDR3 region has the DNA TGTGCCAGCAGTTACAACAGGGGGGACTATGGCTACACCTTC.

The chain joins TRBV2 to TRBJ2-7, with TRBD1 identical over 8 bases. This CDR3 region has 15 residues. Germline trimming cut 7 bases from V and 3 bases from J; bases unmatched to any gene: 11. Germline-derived CDR1 and CDR2 are SNHLY and FYNNEI. CDR3 sequence (DNA): TGTGCCAGCACCTCTGACCGACAGGGGTTCTACGAGCAGTACGTC. Amino acid sequence: CASTSDRQGFYEQYV.

This clonotype was found a few times. The gene calls are TRBV7-3 and TRBJ2-3, with 7 nucleotides matching TRBD2. The CDR3 is made up of 14 amino acids. Losses at the gene ends were 2 bases for V and 4 bases for J; bases not matched to a gene: 3. Germline-derived CDR1 and CDR2 are SGHTA and FQGTGA. Here the CDR3 DNA reads TGTGCCAGCAGCTTATGGGGGGGAGCAGATACGCAGTATTTT. Translation gives CASSLWGGADTQYF.

This clonotype was counted many times. V usage is TRBV7-9 and J usage is TRBJ1-1; 9 nucleotides match TRBD1. Trimming at V came to 5 bases and at J to 5 bases, leaving 9 bases not matched to a gene. CDR1 and CDR2 from the germline V gene are SEHNR and FQNEAQ (reference sequence). This CDR3 spans 15 amino acids. CDR3 region: CASSPVRDRATEAFF. CDR3 DNA sequence: TGTGCCAGCAGCCCCGTACGGGACAGGGCAACTGAAGCTTTCTTT.

The chain is built from TRBV5-8 and TRBJ2-2, with no clear D. Germline V CDR1 and CDR2: SGHTS, YDEGEE. The V gene lost 5 bases and the J gene lost 0 bases, with 11 bases spanning the gap. The CDR3 extends over 15 amino acids. Here the CDR3 DNA reads TGTGCCAGCAGAGTTACGGCTACGAACACCGGGGAGCTGTTTTTT. Its translation is CASRVTATNTGELFF. Together with reference TRBV5-8 and TRBJ2-2, the CDR3 gives the full variable domain: EAGVTQSPTHLIKTRGQQATLRCSPISGHTSVYWYQQALGLGLQFLLWYDEGEERNRGNFPPRFSGRQFPNYSSELNVNALELEDSALYLCASRVTATNTGELFFGEGSRLTVL.

Of note for this clonotype: A junction boundary mismatches the germline segment, possibly from a read error. This CDR3 reads CASSSTLDSSYNDGEIF. CDR3 in DNA: TGTGCCAGCAGCTCGACCTTGGACAGTTCTTACAATGATGGGGAAATCTTC. The chain has TRBV7-9 and TRBJ2-1; D is possibly TRBD1 (6 bases). This CDR3 has 17 residues. Germline CDR1 SEHNR, CDR2 FQNEAQ (reference sequence).

V and J are TRBV5-6 and TRBJ1-5; D is uncertain. The CDR3 runs to 14 residues. Between the trimmed V and J ends, which lost 3 bases and 3 bases, there was a span of 10 bases. Germline CDR1 is SGHDT and CDR2 is YYEEEE. The CDR3 bases are TGTGCCAGCAGCTGGAAACTCTCCAATCAGCCCCAGCATTTT. Its translation is CASSWKLSNQPQHF.

CDR3 nucleotides: TGCAGTGCTAGAGATGGGAGACAGGGTCCGAACACCGGGGAGCTGTTTTTT. As protein: CSARDGRQGPNTGELFF. The chain recombines TRBV20-1 with TRBJ2-2, with 7 bases matching TRBD1. Trimming at V came to 0 bases and at J to 0 bases, leaving 7 bases not matched to a gene. The CDR3 covers 17 residues. Per germline, CDR1 DFQATT and CDR2 SNEGSKA (reference sequence).

The rearrangement uses TRBV4-1 and TRBJ2-4, with 11 positions matching TRBD2. The germline CDR1 and CDR2 sequences are MGHRA and YSYEKL. The CDR3 spans 16 residues. The J segment lost 9 bases and the V segment lost 1 base, leaving 8 bases of the junction unmatched. The DNA for the CDR3 is TGCGCCAGCAGCCAAGTTCTTAGCGGGGGGGCTTTCATTCAGTACTTC. The encoded protein is CASSQVLSGGAFIQYF.

This sequence joins TRBV7-8 and TRBJ2-3; a weak D match, TRBD1 (5 bases). Germline values: CDR1 SGHVS, CDR2 FQNEAQ. This CDR3 spans 14 amino acids. The V and J ends lost 7 bases and 1 base respectively, with 12 bases between them. The CDR3, as DNA: TGTGCCAGCACCCAGGGTTTCCGCACAGATACGCAGTATTTT. This sequence encodes CASTQGFRTDTQYF.